A single T cell receptor beta chain is shown here with its context. This entry comes from a study of blood T cell repertoires in COVID-19. Trimming removed 3 bases from V and 3 bases from J, with 14 bases in between. CDR1 and CDR2 from the germline V gene are MGHRA and YSYEKL. The CDR3 loop spans 15 amino acids. Clones were sequenced by immunoSEQ multiplex PCR, and TCRdb holds only the in-frame ones, with some missing. The table has approximately 210,000 clones, roughly 88% seen once. The V call is TRBV4-1, the J call TRBJ1-1; a possible D gene is TRBD1 (6 bases). The receptor was isolated from a man aged 18 to 35 with active or convalescent COVID-19. Sequencing was done on a sample of peripheral blood. This CDR3 reads CASSQEPPGDTEAFF. CDR3 coding DNA: TGCGCCAGCAGCCAGGAGCCCCCAGGGGACACTGAAGCTTTCTTT.